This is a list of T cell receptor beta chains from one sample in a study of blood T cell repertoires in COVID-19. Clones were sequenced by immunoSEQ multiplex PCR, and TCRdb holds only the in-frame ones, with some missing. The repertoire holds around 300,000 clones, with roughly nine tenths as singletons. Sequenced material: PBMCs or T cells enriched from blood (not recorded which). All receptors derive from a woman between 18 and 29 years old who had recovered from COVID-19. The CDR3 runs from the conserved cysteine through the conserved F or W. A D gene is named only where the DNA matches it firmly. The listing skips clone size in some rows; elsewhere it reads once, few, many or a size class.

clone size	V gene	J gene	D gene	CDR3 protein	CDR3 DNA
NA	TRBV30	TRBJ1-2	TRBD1	CAWAGTGAYGYTF	TGTGCCTGGGCCGGGACAGGGGCCTATGGCTACACCTTC
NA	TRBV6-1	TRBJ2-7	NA	CASSEDSRQGIILDEQYF	TGTGCCAGCAGTGAAGACTCCCGGCAGGGCATAATCCTTGACGAGCAGTACTTC
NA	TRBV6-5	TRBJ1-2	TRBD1	CASSPTGQPNYGYTF	TGTGCCAGCAGTCCCACGGGACAGCCGAACTATGGCTACACCTTC
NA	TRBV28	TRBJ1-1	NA	CASTLSVSPEAFF	TGTGCCAGCACTCTGAGTGTTAGTCCTGAAGCTTTCTTT
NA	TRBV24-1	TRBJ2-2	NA	CATSDLGLEGDTGELFF	TGTGCCACCAGTGATTTGGGGTTGGAGGGAGACACCGGGGAGCTGTTTTTT
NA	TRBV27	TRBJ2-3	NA	CASSSIGQTDTQYF	TGTGCCAGCAGTTCCATTGGACAGACAGATACGCAGTATTTT
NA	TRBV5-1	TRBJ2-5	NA	CASSSQGGGETQYF	TGCGCCAGCAGCTCCCAGGGGGGCGGGGAGACCCAGTACTTC
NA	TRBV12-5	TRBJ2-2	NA	CASGSHQRGELFF	TGTGCTAGTGGCTCACACCAGCGTGGGGAGCTGTTTTTT
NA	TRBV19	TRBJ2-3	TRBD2	CASSLGTSSDTQYF	TGTGCCAGTAGTCTCGGGACTAGCTCAGATACGCAGTATTTT
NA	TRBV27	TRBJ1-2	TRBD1	CASSMGQGGWNYGYTF	TGTGCCAGCAGTATGGGACAGGGGGGTTGGAACTATGGCTACACCTTC
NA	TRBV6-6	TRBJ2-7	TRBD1	CASSYRDRVHEQYF	TGTGCCAGCAGTTACAGGGACAGGGTCCACGAGCAGTACTTC
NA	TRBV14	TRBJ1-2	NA	CASSRLQGSYGYTF	TGTGCCAGCAGCCGATTACAGGGAAGCTATGGCTACACCTTC
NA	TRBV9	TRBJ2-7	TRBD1	CASSITGTGGSYEQYF	TGTGCCAGCAGCATAACCGGGACAGGGGGTTCATACGAGCAGTACTTC
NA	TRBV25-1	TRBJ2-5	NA	CASSEIASQETQYF	TGTGCCAGCAGTGAAATTGCCAGTCAAGAGACCCAGTACTTC
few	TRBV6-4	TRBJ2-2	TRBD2	CASSESGGATGELFF	TGTGCCAGCAGTGAAAGCGGGGGGGCCACCGGGGAGCTGTTTTTT